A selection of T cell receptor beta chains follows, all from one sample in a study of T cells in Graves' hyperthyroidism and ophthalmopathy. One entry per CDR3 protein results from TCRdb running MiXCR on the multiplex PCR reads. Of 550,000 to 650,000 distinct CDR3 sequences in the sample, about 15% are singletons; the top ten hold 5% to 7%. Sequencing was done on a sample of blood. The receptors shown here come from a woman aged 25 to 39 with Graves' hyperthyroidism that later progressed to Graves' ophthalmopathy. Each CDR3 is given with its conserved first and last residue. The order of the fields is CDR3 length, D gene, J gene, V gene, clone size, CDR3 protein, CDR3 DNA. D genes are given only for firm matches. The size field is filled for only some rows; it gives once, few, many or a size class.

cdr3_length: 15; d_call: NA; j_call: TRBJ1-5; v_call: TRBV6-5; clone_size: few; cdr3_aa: CASSYLDSANQPQHF; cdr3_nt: TGTGCCAGCAGTTACTTGGACAGCGCCAATCAGCCCCAGCATTTT
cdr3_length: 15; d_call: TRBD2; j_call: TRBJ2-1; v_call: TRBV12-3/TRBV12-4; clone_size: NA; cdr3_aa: CASSGGLAGVSEQFF; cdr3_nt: TGTGCCAGCAGTGGGGGACTAGCGGGAGTGAGTGAGCAGTTCTTC
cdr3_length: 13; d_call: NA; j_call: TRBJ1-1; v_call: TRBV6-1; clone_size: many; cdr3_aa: CAGSKELNTEAFF; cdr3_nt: TGTGCCGGATCAAAGGAGCTGAACACTGAAGCTTTCTTT
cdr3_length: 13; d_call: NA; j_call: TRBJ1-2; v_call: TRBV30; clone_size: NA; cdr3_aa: CAWNSGDNYGYTF; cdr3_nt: TGTGCCTGGAATTCTGGGGACAACTATGGCTACACCTTC
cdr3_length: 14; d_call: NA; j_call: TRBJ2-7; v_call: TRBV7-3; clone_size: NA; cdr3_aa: CASSIGGLGYERYF; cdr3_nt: TGTGCCAGCAGCATTGGGGGGCTAGGCTACGAGCGGTACTTC
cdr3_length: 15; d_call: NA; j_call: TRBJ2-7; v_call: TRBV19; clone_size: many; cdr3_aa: CASSIGEYMIYEQYF; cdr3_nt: TGTGCCAGTAGTATAGGGGAATACATGATCTACGAGCAGTACTTC
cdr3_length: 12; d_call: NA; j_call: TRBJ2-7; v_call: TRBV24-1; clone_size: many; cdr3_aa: CATSARDSEQYF; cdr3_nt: TGTGCCACCAGCGCCCGGGACTCCGAGCAGTACTTC
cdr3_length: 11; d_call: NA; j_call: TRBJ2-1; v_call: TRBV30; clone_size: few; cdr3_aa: CAWSPMGEQFF; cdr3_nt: TGTGCCTGGAGCCCGATGGGGGAGCAGTTCTTC
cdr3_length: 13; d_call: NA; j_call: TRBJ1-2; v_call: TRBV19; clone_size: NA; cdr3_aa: CASQGGIGYGYTF; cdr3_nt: TGTGCCAGTCAAGGTGGGATCGGCTATGGCTACACCTTC
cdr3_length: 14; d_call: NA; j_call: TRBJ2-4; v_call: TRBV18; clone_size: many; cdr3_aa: CASSPPMGENIQYF; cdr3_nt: TGTGCCAGCTCACCACCGATGGGCGAAAACATTCAGTACTTC
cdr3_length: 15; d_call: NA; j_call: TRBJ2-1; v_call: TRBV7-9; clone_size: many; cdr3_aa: CASSSVTSIVPEQFF; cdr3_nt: TGTGCCAGCAGCTCAGTCACCTCGATAGTTCCTGAGCAGTTCTTC
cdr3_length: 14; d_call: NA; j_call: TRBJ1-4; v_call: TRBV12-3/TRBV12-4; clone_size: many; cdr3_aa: CASSFRTVGEKLFF; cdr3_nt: TGTGCCAGCAGTTTCCGGACGGTGGGGGAAAAACTGTTTTTT
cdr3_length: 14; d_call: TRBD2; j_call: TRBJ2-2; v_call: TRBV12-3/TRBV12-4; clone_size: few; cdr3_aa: CASSLREVAGELFF; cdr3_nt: TGTGCCAGCAGTTTACGGGAGGTCGCCGGGGAGCTGTTTTTT
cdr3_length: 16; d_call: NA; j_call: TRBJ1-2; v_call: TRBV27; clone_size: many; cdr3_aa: CASSQTRGGGNYGYTF; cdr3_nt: TGTGCCAGCAGCCAGACCCGGGGGGGGGGGAACTATGGCTACACCTTC
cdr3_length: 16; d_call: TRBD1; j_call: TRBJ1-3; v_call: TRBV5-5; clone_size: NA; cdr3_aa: CASSLALQGNGNTIYF; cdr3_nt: TGTGCCAGCAGCTTGGCCCTACAGGGGAACGGAAACACCATATATTTT
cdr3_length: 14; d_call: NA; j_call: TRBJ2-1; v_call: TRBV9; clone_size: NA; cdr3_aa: CASSVLLADNEQFF; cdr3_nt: TGTGCCAGCAGCGTATTACTAGCTGACAATGAGCAGTTCTTC
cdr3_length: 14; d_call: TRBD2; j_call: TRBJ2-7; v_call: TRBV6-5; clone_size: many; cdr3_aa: CASSFLAGPYEQYF; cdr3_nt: TGTGCCAGCAGTTTCCTAGCGGGCCCCTACGAGCAGTACTTC
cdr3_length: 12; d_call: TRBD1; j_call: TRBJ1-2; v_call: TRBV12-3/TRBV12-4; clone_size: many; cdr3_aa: CASRTGGLGYTF; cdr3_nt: TGTGCCAGCAGGACAGGGGGCCTTGGCTACACCTTC
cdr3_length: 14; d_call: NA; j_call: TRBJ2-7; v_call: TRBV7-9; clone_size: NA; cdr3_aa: CASSLDPESYEQYF; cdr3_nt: TGTGCCAGCAGCTTAGATCCGGAATCATACGAGCAGTACTTC
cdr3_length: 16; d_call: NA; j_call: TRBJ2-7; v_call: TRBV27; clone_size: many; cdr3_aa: CASSLSLTDEAYEQYF; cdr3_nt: TGTGCCAGCAGTTTATCTTTAACAGACGAGGCCTACGAGCAGTACTTC
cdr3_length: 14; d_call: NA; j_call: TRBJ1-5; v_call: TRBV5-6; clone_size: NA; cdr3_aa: CASSLRASDQPQHF; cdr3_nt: TGTGCCAGCAGCTTACGGGCCTCGGATCAGCCCCAGCATTTT
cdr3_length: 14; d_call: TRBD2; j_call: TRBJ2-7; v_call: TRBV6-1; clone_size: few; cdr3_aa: CASRKTSGTYEQYF; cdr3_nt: TGTGCCAGCAGGAAGACTAGCGGAACCTACGAGCAGTACTTC
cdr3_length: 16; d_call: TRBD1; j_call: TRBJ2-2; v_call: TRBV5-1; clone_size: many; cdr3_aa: CASSPTITGETGELFF; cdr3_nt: TGCGCCAGCAGCCCTACGATCACAGGGGAAACCGGGGAGCTGTTTTTT
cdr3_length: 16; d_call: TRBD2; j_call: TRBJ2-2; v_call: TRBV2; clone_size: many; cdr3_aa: CASSSARERNTGELFF; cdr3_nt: TGTGCCAGCAGTTCGGCGCGGGAGAGAAACACCGGGGAGCTGTTTTTT
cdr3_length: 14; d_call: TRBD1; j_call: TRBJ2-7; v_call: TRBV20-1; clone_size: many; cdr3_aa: CSARTGGGFSEQYF; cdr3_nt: TGCAGTGCTAGAACAGGGGGCGGATTTTCCGAGCAGTACTTC
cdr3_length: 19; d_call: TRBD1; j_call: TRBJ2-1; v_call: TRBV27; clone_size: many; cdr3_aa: CASSLSSLGQGQSYTEQFF; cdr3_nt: TGTGCCAGCAGTTTATCGAGTCTTGGTCAGGGACAGTCTTACACTGAGCAGTTCTTC
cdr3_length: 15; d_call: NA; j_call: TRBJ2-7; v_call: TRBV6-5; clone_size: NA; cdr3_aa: CASSYVMLAIYEQYF; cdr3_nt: TGTGCCAGCAGTTACGTTATGCTTGCCATCTACGAGCAGTACTTC
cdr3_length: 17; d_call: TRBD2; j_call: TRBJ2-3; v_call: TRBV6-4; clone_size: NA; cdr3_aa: CASSPGLAGGPTDTQYF; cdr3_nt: TGTGCCAGCTCCCCGGGACTAGCGGGAGGGCCCACAGATACGCAGTATTTT
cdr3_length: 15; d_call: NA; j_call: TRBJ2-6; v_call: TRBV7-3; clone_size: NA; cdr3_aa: CASSPRYSGANVLTF; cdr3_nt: TGTGCCAGCAGCCCCCGGTACTCTGGGGCCAACGTCCTGACTTTC
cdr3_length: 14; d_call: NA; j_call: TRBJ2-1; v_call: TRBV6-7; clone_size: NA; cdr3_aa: CASSYSGTDNEQFF; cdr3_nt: TGTGCCAGCAGTTACTCGGGCACAGACAATGAGCAGTTCTTC
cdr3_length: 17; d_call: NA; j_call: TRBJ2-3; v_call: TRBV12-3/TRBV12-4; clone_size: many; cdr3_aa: CASSTNRDGRATDTQYF; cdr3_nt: TGTGCCAGCAGTACCAACCGGGACGGGAGAGCCACAGATACGCAGTATTTT
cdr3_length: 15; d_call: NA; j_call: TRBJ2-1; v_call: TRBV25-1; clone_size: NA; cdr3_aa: CASRKTASGYNEQFF; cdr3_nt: TGTGCCAGCAGAAAGACCGCAAGCGGCTACAATGAGCAGTTCTTC
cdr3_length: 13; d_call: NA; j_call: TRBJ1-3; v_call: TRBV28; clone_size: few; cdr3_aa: CASSQSGGYTIYF; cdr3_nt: TGTGCCAGCAGCCAAAGTGGGGGCTACACCATATATTTT
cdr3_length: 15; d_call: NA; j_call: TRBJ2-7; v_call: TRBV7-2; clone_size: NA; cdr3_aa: CASSLIIDRNREQYF; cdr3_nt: TGTGCCAGCAGCTTAATTATCGACAGGAACCGCGAGCAGTACTTC
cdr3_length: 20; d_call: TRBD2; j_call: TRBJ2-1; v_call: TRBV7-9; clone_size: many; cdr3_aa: CASSPDLTSGRTAGYNEQFF; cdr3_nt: TGTGCCAGCAGCCCTGACTTGACTAGCGGGAGGACTGCGGGCTACAATGAGCAGTTCTTC
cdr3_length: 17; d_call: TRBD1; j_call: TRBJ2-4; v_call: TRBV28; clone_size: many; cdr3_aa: CASSSAYRDRGENIQYF; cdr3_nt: TGTGCCAGCAGTTCGGCGTACCGGGACAGGGGGGAAAACATTCAGTACTTC
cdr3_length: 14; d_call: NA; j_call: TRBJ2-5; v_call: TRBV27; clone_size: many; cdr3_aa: CASSAPGIPETQYF; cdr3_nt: TGTGCCAGCAGTGCGCCAGGGATTCCAGAGACCCAGTACTTC
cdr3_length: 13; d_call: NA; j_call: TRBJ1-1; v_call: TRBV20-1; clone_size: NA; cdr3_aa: CSAFFVRGTEAFF; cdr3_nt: TGCAGTGCTTTTTTCGTCCGGGGCACTGAAGCTTTCTTT
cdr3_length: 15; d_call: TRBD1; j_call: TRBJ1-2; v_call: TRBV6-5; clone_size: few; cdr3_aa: CASSYRDRDYYGYTF; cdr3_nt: TGTGCCAGCAGTTACCGGGACAGGGACTACTATGGCTACACCTTC
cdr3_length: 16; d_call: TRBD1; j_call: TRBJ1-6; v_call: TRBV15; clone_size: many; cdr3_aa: CATSRGTGTGDSPLHF; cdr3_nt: TGTGCCACCAGCAGAGGGACCGGGACAGGGGACTCACCCCTCCACTTT
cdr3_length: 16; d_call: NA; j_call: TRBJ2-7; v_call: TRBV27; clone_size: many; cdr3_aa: CASSLGGYRAFYEQYF; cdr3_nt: TGTGCCAGCAGTTTGGGGGGCTACAGGGCTTTCTACGAGCAGTACTTC
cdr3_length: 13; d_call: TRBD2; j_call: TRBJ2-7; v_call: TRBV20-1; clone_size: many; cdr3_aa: CSAGLAGGYEQYF; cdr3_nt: TGCAGTGCGGGACTAGCGGGAGGCTACGAGCAGTACTTC
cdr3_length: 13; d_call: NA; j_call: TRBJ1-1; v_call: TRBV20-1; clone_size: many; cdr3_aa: CSASEGMNTEAFF; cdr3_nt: TGCAGTGCTAGCGAAGGGATGAACACTGAAGCTTTCTTT
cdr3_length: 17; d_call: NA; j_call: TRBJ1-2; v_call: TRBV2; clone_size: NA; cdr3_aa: CASSEEGIRVANYGYTF; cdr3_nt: TGTGCCAGCAGTGAAGAGGGTATTCGGGTAGCTAACTATGGCTACACCTTC
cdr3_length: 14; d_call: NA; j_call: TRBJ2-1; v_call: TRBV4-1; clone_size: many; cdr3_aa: CASSQVGTYNEQFF; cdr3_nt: TGCGCCAGCAGCCAAGTCGGCACATACAATGAGCAGTTCTTC
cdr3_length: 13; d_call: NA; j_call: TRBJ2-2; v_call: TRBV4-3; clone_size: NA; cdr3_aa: CASSQDRAGELFF; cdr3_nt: TGCGCCAGCAGCCAAGATCGAGCCGGGGAGCTGTTTTTT
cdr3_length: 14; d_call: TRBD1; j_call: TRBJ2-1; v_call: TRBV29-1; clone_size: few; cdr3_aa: CSVEGRGPYNEQFF; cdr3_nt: TGCAGCGTTGAAGGCAGGGGGCCATACAATGAGCAGTTCTTC
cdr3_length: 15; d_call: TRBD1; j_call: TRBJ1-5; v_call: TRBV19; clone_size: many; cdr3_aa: CASSRTGSGNQPQHF; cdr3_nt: TGTGCCAGTAGTAGGACAGGGAGCGGCAATCAGCCCCAGCATTTT
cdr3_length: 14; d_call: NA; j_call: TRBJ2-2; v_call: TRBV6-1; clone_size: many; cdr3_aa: CATAPDRNTGELFF; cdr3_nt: TGTGCCACCGCGCCGGACAGGAACACCGGGGAGCTGTTTTTT
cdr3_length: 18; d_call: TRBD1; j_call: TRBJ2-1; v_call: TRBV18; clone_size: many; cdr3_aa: CASSPSPGTGFRGNEQFF; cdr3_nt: TGTGCCAGCTCACCGAGTCCCGGGACAGGGTTCCGGGGCAATGAGCAGTTCTTC